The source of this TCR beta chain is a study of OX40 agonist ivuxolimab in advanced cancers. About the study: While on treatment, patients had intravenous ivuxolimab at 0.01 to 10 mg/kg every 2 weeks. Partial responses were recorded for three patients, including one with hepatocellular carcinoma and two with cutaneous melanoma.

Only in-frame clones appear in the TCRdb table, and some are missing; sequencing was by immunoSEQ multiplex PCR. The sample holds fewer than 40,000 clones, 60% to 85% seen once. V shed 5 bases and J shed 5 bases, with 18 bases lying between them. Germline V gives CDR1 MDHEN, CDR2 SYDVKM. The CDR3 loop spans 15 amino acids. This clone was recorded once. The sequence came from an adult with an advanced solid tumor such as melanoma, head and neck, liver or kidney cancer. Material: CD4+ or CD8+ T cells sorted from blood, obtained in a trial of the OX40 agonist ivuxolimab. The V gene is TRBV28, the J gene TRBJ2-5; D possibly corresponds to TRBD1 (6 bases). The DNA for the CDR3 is TGTGCCAGCAGTCTCAATCAGGGTAGGGGGGAGACCCAGTACTTC. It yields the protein CASSLNQGRGETQYF.